These T cell receptor beta chains were read from a single sample in a study of cytomegalovirus exposure and HLA in healthy donors. Some clones are missing from TCRdb's copy, which holds only in-frame ones; the method was immunoSEQ multiplex PCR. The sample holds tens of thousands of clones, roughly four fifths seen once. Sequencing input: PBMCs. Receptor source: a young woman in good health and CMV-seropositive. Each CDR3 is given with its conserved first and last residue. The D gene is left open where the match is weak. Size is omitted from some rows. Given values are once, few, many or a class for expanded clones.

V,size,D,J,DNA,CDR3
TRBV27,few,TRBD1,TRBJ1-1,TGTGCCACCCAGGGGGCAGGGGGCACTGAAGCTTTCTTT,CATQGAGGTEAFF
TRBV11-2,-,-,TRBJ2-7,TGTGCCAGCAGCTCGGACTACTACGAGCAGTACTTC,CASSSDYYEQYF
TRBV11-2,-,-,TRBJ1-2,TGTGCCAGCAGCCCATGGACAGCGGGGGGCTATGGCTACACCTTC,CASSPWTAGGYGYTF
TRBV30,few,-,TRBJ1-6,TGTGCCTGGAGTGCGGACACCCTAAATTCACCCCTCCACTTT,CAWSADTLNSPLHF
TRBV6-5,-,TRBD1,TRBJ2-3,TGTGCCAGCAGCCCACTCCAGGGGGCGGGAGATACGCAGTATTTT,CASSPLQGAGDTQYF
TRBV27,-,TRBD1,TRBJ1-4,TGTGCCAGCAGCCCCTCTTTGACAGGGGCCGCAACAACTAATGAAAAACTGTTTTTT,CASSPSLTGAATTNEKLFF
TRBV2,-,TRBD1,TRBJ2-5,TGTGCCAGCAGGAAGGACAGGACCCAAGAGACCCAGTACTTC,CASRKDRTQETQYF
TRBV6-5,-,-,TRBJ1-4,TGTGCCAGCAGTTACTCGAACAGGGCGAGGGAAAAACTGTTTTTT,CASSYSNRAREKLFF
TRBV5-5,-,-,TRBJ2-3,TGTGCCAGCTCGTGGGCGGGATCCCGGGATACGCAGTATTTT,CASSWAGSRDTQYF
TRBV28,-,TRBD1,TRBJ2-3,TGTGCCAGCAGTTTAGTTTCGGACAGGGGCACAGATACGCAGTATTTT,CASSLVSDRGTDTQYF
TRBV28,-,-,TRBJ2-7,TGTGCCAGCAGTGTGGGTGCCGGGGGGCCGACCACCTACGAGCAGTACTTC,CASSVGAGGPTTYEQYF
TRBV5-1,-,-,TRBJ1-4,TGCGCCAGCAGCTTAGCAGGGCCTAATGAAAAACTGTTTTTT,CASSLAGPNEKLFF
TRBV7-9,-,TRBD2,TRBJ2-3,TGCGCCAGCAGCCCCGGACTAGCGGGGCAAGATACGCAGTATTTT,CASSPGLAGQDTQYF
TRBV9,-,TRBD1,TRBJ2-2,TGTGCCAGCAGCGAGGGACAGTCCGCGAACACCGGGGAGCTGTTTTTT,CASSEGQSANTGELFF
TRBV2,-,-,TRBJ2-2,TGTGCCAGCAGTGAAGCGTACGGCAGGGGTATGAACACCGGGGAGCTGTTTTTT,CASSEAYGRGMNTGELFF
TRBV27,-,TRBD2,TRBJ2-3,TGTGCCAGCAGTTTATCCCATCCGACTAGCCCCCTATTCGGTCCAGATACGCAGTATTTT,CASSLSHPTSPLFGPDTQYF
TRBV9,-,-,TRBJ1-2,TGTGCCAGCAGCGCCGGGCAGGGAGGCCTGGATGGCTACACCTTC,CASSAGQGGLDGYTF
TRBV6-6,-,-,TRBJ1-2,TGTGCCAGCAGTTTGGGGACGGTCGGGAGAATTGGCTACACCTTC,CASSLGTVGRIGYTF
TRBV2,-,-,TRBJ2-1,TGTGCCAGCAGTGAAGCGTCCCACTACAATGAGCAGTTCTTC,CASSEASHYNEQFF
TRBV7-8,-,TRBD1,TRBJ2-7,TGTGCCAGCAGCTTTGAGACAGGGACAGGACTGTACTACGAGCAGTACTTC,CASSFETGTGLYYEQYF
TRBV28,-,TRBD1,TRBJ1-5,TGTGCCAGCAGTTTATTCAGGACAGGGGGCCTACAGCCCCAGCATTTT,CASSLFRTGGLQPQHF
TRBV6-1,-,-,TRBJ1-1,TGTGCCAGCAGTGAAGGGCCGGGATTGAACACTGAAGCTTTCTTT,CASSEGPGLNTEAFF
TRBV11-3,-,-,TRBJ2-7,TGTGCCAGCAGCTTAGTAGGGTTGAAGGAGGAGCTCTACGAGCAGTACTTC,CASSLVGLKEELYEQYF
TRBV9,-,TRBD2,TRBJ2-3,TGTGCCAGCAGCTCTAGGACTAGCCCAAGCACAGATACGCAGTATTTT,CASSSRTSPSTDTQYF
TRBV7-3,-,-,TRBJ2-2,TGTGCCAGCAGCCTCGACACCGGGGAGCTGTTTTTT,CASSLDTGELFF
TRBV25-1,few,-,TRBJ1-5,TGTGCCAGCACGGGGGGGGATCAGCCCCAGCATTTT,CASTGGDQPQHF
TRBV7-6,few,TRBD1,TRBJ1-1,TGTGCCAGCAGCTTACACCCACTACCGGGACAGGGGGCGAGGGGGAACACTGAAGCTTTCTTT,CASSLHPLPGQGARGNTEAFF
TRBV25-1,-,TRBD1,TRBJ1-6,TGTGCCAACACGACAGGGAGCTCCTATAATTCACCCCTCCACTTT,CANTTGSSYNSPLHF
TRBV6-1,few,TRBD2,TRBJ2-3,TGTGCCAGCAGGCCCGCTTGGGGGGGGGATGATACGCAGTATTTT,CASRPAWGGDDTQYF
TRBV18,-,-,TRBJ2-7,TGTGCCAGCTCACCACGCAGCGGGACAGGTTACGAGCAGTACTTC,CASSPRSGTGYEQYF
TRBV7-9,-,-,TRBJ2-1,TGTGCCAGCAGCTTAGTGGTGGCTAGCGCAATAGACAATGAGCAGTTCTTC,CASSLVVASAIDNEQFF
TRBV9,-,-,TRBJ2-1,TGTGCCCGCAGCGCAGACCCCCGAGGCTCCTACAATGAGCAGTTCTTC,CARSADPRGSYNEQFF
TRBV27,-,-,TRBJ2-1,TGTGCCAGCAGTTTATTGCCCCGCTCTAGCGCCTACAATGAGCAGTTCTTC,CASSLLPRSSAYNEQFF
TRBV4-2,-,TRBD2,TRBJ2-7,TGTGCCAGCAGCCAAGACTTTCCGGGAGGGACCCTCCTTGGCGAGCAGTACTTC,CASSQDFPGGTLLGEQYF
TRBV5-1,once,-,TRBJ2-7,TGCGCCACTTCGAGCACGGGGAACTCCTACGAGCAGTACTTC,CATSSTGNSYEQYF
TRBV7-9,-,-,TRBJ2-3,TGTGCCAGCAGCTTAGCGATAGGTAGCCCAAGCACAGATACGCAGTATTTT,CASSLAIGSPSTDTQYF
TRBV18,-,-,TRBJ1-1,TGTGCCAGCTCACCAGGACGGGGTGAAGCTTTCTTT,CASSPGRGEAFF